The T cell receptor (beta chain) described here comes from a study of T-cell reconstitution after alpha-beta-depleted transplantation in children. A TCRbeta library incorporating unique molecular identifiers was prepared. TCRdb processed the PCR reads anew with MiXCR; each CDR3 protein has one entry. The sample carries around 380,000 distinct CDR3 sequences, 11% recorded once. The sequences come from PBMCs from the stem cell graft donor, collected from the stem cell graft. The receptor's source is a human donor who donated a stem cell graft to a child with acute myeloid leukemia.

The CDR3 sequence is CASSPVEGYTEAFF. The CDR3 DNA is TGCGCCAGCAGCCCAGTCGAGGGGTACACTGAAGCTTTCTTT. V usage is TRBV5-1 and J usage is TRBJ1-1, with D perhaps matching TRBD1 (5 bases). Germline values: CDR1 SGHRS, CDR2 YFSETQ. The CDR3 extends over 14 amino acids. Deletions cut 4 bases from V and 3 bases from J, with 13 bases between.